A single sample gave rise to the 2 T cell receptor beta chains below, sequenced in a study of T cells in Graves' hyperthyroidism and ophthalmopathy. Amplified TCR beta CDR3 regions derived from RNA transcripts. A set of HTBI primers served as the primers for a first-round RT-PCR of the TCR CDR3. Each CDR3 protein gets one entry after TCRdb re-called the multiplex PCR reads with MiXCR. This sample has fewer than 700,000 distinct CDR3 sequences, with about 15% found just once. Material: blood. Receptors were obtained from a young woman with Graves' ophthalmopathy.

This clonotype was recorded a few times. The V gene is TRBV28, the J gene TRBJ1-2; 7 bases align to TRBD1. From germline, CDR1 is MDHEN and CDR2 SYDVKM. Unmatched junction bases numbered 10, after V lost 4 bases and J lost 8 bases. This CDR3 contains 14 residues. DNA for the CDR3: TGTGCCAGCAGTTCCCCCGACAGGGTTATGGGCTACACCTTC. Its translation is CASSSPDRVMGYTF.

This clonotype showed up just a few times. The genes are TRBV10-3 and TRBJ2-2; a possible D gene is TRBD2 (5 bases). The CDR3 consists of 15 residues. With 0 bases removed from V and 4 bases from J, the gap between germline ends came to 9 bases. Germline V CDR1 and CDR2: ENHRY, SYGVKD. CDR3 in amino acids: CAISESSASTGELFF. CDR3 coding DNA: TGTGCCATCAGTGAGTCTAGCGCAAGCACCGGGGAGCTGTTTTTT.